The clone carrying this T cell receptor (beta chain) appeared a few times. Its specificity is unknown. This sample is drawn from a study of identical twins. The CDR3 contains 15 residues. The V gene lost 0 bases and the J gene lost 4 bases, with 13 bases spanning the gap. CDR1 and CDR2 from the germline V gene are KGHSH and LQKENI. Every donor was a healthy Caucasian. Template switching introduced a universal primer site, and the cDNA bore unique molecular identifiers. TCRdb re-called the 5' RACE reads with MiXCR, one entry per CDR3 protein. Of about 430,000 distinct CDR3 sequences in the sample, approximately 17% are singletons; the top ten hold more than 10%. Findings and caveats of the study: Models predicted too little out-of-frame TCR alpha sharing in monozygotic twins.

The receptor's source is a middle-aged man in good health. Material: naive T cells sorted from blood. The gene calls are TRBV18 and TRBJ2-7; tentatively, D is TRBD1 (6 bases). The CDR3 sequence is CASSPPGTPGYEQYF. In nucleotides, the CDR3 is TGTGCCAGCTCACCACCAGGGACACCTGGTTACGAGCAGTACTTC.